The clone carrying this TCR beta chain showed up many times. What it binds is unknown. The data were obtained in a study of T-cell memory formation after mild COVID-19. The CDR3 spans 13 residues. Deletions cut 5 bases from V and 4 bases from J, with 11 bases between. Germline V gene data show CDR1 as SEHNR and CDR2 as FQNEAQ (reference sequence). TCRdb reprocessed the 5' RACE reads with MiXCR, giving one entry per CDR3 protein. This table has 250,000 to 350,000 distinct CDR3 sequences, 15% to 20% appearing once. Study-wide points: Memory from before infection featured some responding clones, which suggests cross-reactive memory joined. Contracting CD4+ clones sat mainly in CM and EM; CD8+ in EMRA.

This rearrangement joins TRBV7-9 to TRBJ2-5; possible D gene TRBD1, 5 bases. Sequencing was performed on PBMCs or a T cell subset sorted from them (not recorded which). The clonotype was recovered from a man aged 18 to 29 who had mild COVID-19 (a few samples of this study predate the infection). Cell type and time point are not known. CDR3: CASSLNTGETQYF. CDR3 in DNA: TGTGCCAGCAGCCTGAATACAGGAGAGACCCAGTACTTC.